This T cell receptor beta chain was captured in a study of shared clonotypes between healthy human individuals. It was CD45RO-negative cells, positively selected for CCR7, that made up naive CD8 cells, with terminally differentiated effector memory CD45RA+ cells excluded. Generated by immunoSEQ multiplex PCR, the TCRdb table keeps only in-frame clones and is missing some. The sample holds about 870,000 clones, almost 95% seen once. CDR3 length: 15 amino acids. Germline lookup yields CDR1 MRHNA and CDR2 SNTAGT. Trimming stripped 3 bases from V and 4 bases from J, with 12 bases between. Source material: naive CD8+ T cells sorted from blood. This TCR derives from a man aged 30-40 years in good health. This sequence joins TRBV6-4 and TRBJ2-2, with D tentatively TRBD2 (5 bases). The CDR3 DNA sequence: TGTGCCAGCAGTGATTACGCGGGCCCCACCGGGGAGCTGTTTTTT. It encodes CASSDYAGPTGELFF.